These 27 T cell receptor beta chains came from one sample sequenced in a study of blood T cell repertoires in COVID-19. Using immunoSEQ multiplex PCR, the repertoire was profiled, and TCRdb retains in-frame clones only, with some absent. There are roughly 410,000 clones in the sample; 89% occur only once, and 0.95% to 1.5% lies in the top ten. Material: peripheral blood. These receptors all stem from a man aged 40-50 years with acute or convalescent COVID-19.

This clone is labeled as medium-sized. The chain has TRBV6-4 and TRBJ1-6; TRBD1 matches 9 bases. The CDR3 totals 14 residues. J gave up 9 bases and V 0 bases, and 0 bases lay outside the gene matches. Germline V gene lookup returns CDR1 MRHNA and CDR2 SNTAGT. CDR3 protein: CASSDSTGGSPLHF. The DNA of the CDR3 is TGTGCCAGCAGTGACTCGACAGGGGGTTCACCCCTCCACTTT.

The rearrangement joins TRBV5-4 to TRBJ2-5; D is undetermined. The CDR3 consists of 15 residues. V gave up 4 bases and J gave up 5 bases, with 18 bases separating them. Germline V gene data show CDR1 as SGHNT and CDR2 as YYREEE (reference sequence). CDR3 nucleotides: TGTGCCAGCAGCCGATTGGAGACGGTGCCTGAGACCCAGTACTTC. The encoded protein is CASSRLETVPETQYF.

V is TRBV14 and J is TRBJ2-7; tentative D call: TRBD2 (6 bases). This CDR3 spans 15 amino acids. The germline V gene encodes CDR1 SGHDN and CDR2 FVKESK. V was pared by 1 base and J by 3 bases, with 13 bases between. In DNA form, the CDR3 reads TGTGCCAGCAGCCAAGTACGGGACTTTTTCTACGAGCAGTACTTC. Translation: CASSQVRDFFYEQYF.

The chain combines TRBV25-1 with TRBJ2-7; possible D gene TRBD1, 5 bases. The CDR3 runs to 13 residues. Trimming removed 5 bases at V and 6 bases at J, with 14 bases between. Germline values: CDR1 MGHDK, CDR2 SYGVNS. This chain's CDR3 is CASSRQGTGEQYF. In DNA, the CDR3 is TGTGCCAGCAGTCGGCAGGGAACAGGCGAGCAGTACTTC.

A single count supports this clone. The CDR3 DNA reads TGTGCCAGCAGTATCAGGACTAGCGGGATGAATGAGCAGTTCTTC. Residues: CASSIRTSGMNEQFF. This rearrangement joins TRBV28 to TRBJ2-1, with 12 bases fitting TRBD2. The germline V gene encodes CDR1 MDHEN and CDR2 SYDVKM. CDR3 length: 15 amino acids. Trimming at V came to 5 bases and at J to 7 bases, leaving 6 bases not matched to a gene.

This chain links TRBV7-6 with TRBJ1-6, with D hard to call. V lost 5 bases, J lost 0 bases, and 11 bases lay in between. The germline V gene has CDR1 SGHVS and CDR2 FNYEAQ. The CDR3 is 16 residues long. CDR3 amino acids: CASSSSGSSYNSPLHF. CDR3 sequence (DNA): TGTGCCAGCAGCAGCAGTGGGAGCTCCTATAATTCACCCCTCCACTTT.

V is TRBV11-1 and J is TRBJ2-1, with 7 bases lining up with TRBD2. There are 16 residues in the CDR3. The germline V gene encodes CDR1 SGHAT and CDR2 FQDESV (reference sequence). Trimming took 5 bases from V and 7 from J; bases not matched to a gene: 14. The CDR3 reads CASSPSPSGAWNEQFF. The CDR3 DNA reads TGTGCCAGCAGCCCCTCCCCCAGCGGGGCTTGGAATGAGCAGTTCTTC.

This clone was detected once. The chain couples TRBV7-2 to TRBJ2-7, with a weak D call TRBD1 (5 bases). Trimming took 2 bases from V and 5 from J, leaving 10 bases between them. The CDR3 runs to 13 residues. Germline V gives CDR1 SGHTA, CDR2 FQGNSA. CDR3 sequence: CASSLQGSDEQYF. CDR3 nucleotide sequence: TGTGCCAGCAGCTTACAGGGTTCGGACGAGCAGTACTTC.

The chain recombines TRBV4-1 with TRBJ1-1, with a possible D match to TRBD1 (5 bases). The CDR3 is 18 residues long. Germline V lookup: CDR1 MGHRA, CDR2 YSYEKL. V lost 1 base and J lost 5, with 23 bases in between. Here the CDR3 DNA reads TGCGCCAGCAGCCAAGGGATCCTATCCAGGGTGATTGGGACTGAAGCTTTCTTT. Its translation: CASSQGILSRVIGTEAFF.

V gene TRBV5-5 combines with J gene TRBJ1-6; tentative D call: TRBD1 (5 bases). V lost 0 bases to trimming and J lost 0 bases, with 13 bases between them. The CDR3 has 18 amino acids. Germline CDR1 reads SGHKS; CDR2 reads YYEKEE (reference sequence). The CDR3 sequence: CASSLAGLLSSYNSPLHF. As DNA, the CDR3 is TGTGCCAGCAGCTTGGCGGGACTCCTGAGCTCCTATAATTCACCCCTCCACTTT.

The V call is TRBV19, the J call TRBJ1-2; D unclear. Trimming took 3 bases from V and 1 from J, leaving 15 bases between them. The germline CDR1 and CDR2 sequences are LNHDA and SQIVND (reference sequence). The CDR3 runs 16 residues. CDR3 DNA: TGTGCCAGTAGTATTTCAGCGGGTTCGGGTAACTATGGCTACACCTTC. Protein sequence: CASSISAGSGNYGYTF.

This clone showed up just once. The chain carries TRBV3-1 (or the pseudogene TRBV3-2) and TRBJ2-3; D is uncertain. In germline, CDR1 is LGHDT, CDR2 YNNKEL (reference sequence). V shed 1 base and J shed 3 bases, with 11 bases lying between them. The CDR3 runs to 15 residues. CDR3 sequence reads: CASSQVIQRTDTQYF. CDR3 coding DNA: TGTGCCAGCAGCCAAGTTATCCAGAGGACAGATACGCAGTATTTT.

V and J are TRBV12-3 or TRBV12-4 and TRBJ2-7; D uncertain. The CDR3 is made up of 12 amino acids. V was pared by 1 base and J by 2 bases, with 3 bases between. Here the CDR3 reads CASSLVTYEQYF. The CDR3 nucleotides read TGTGCCAGCAGTTTAGTTACCTACGAGCAGTACTTC.

The sample holds one count of this clone. V usage is TRBV28 and J usage is TRBJ2-7; 7 bases agree with TRBD1. There are 12 residues in the CDR3. Per the germline V gene, CDR1 is MDHEN and CDR2 is SYDVKM. V gave up 8 bases and J gave up 2 bases; unmatched junction bases: 3. CDR3 in DNA: TGTGCCAGCGGGGGACAGCCCTACGAGCAGTACTTC. Translation gives CASGGQPYEQYF.

The chain couples TRBV6-5 to TRBJ1-2; D ambiguous. Germline V gene data show CDR1 as MNHEY and CDR2 as SVGAGI. Trimming removed 0 bases at V and 7 bases at J, with 12 bases between. The CDR3 spans 14 residues. Here the CDR3 reads CASSYSPPAGGYTF. The CDR3 DNA follows: TGTGCCAGCAGTTACTCACCCCCCGCCGGTGGCTACACCTTC.

In regard to this clone: This CDR3 is also generated by other DNA sequences in the sample. The V call is TRBV27, the J call TRBJ1-6; perhaps TRBD1 as D (5 bases). This CDR3 contains 14 residues. CDR1 is MNHEY and CDR2 is SMNVEV in the germline V gene (reference sequence). V shed 3 bases and J shed 7 bases, with 10 bases lying between them. The CDR3 is CASSFSGDNSPLHF. CDR3 DNA: TGTGCCAGCAGTTTTTCGGGGGACAATTCACCCCTCCACTTT.

This chain uses TRBV30 with TRBJ2-1, with 12 bases fitting TRBD2. Unmatched junction bases numbered 10, after V lost 0 bases and J lost 7 bases. The CDR3 contains 17 residues. CDR1 is GTSNPN, CDR2 SVGIG, per germline (reference sequence). In DNA form, the CDR3 reads TGTGCCTGGAGTGTACGCCCGACTAGCGGGAGAATAAATGAGCAGTTCTTC. As protein: CAWSVRPTSGRINEQFF.

The J gene is TRBJ1-6, the V gene TRBV27, with D possibly matching TRBD1 (5 bases). The CDR3 sequence is 14 residues long. Germline lookup yields CDR1 MNHEY and CDR2 SMNVEV (reference sequence). Between the trimmed V and J ends, which lost 3 bases and 11 bases, there was a span of 14 bases. CDR3: CASSLGRGGTPLHF. The CDR3 coding sequence is TGTGCCAGCAGTTTGGGGAGGGGTGGGACACCCCTCCACTTT.

Notes on this clone: Germline is not matched at one junction end, which may reflect a read error. This chain connects TRBV7-9 to TRBJ2-2; TRBD2 might be the D (6 bases). This CDR3 comprises 15 residues. Germline assignment: CDR1 SEHNR and CDR2 FQNEAQ (reference sequence). Here the CDR3 reads CASSSPLKNTGGLFF. DNA of the CDR3: TGTGCCAGCAGCTCGCCACTAAAGAACACCGGGGGGCTGTTTTTT.

This clone was observed a few times. The rearrangement uses TRBV7-2 and TRBJ1-4; 7 bases are a match to TRBD1. CDR1 is SGHTA and CDR2 is FQGNSA in the germline V gene. J lost 0 bases, V lost 5 bases, and 6 bases had no gene match. This CDR3 contains 16 residues. CDR3 coding DNA: TGTGCCAGCAGCCAGAGACAGGGCTCAACTAATGAAAAACTGTTTTTT. This encodes CASSQRQGSTNEKLFF.

This clone occurred a few times. The chain uses TRBV7-9 and TRBJ2-7; TRBD1 matches 7 bases. CDR1 is SEHNR and CDR2 is FQNEAQ in the germline V gene (reference sequence). Trimming at V came to 5 bases and at J to 2 bases, leaving 12 bases not matched to a gene. This CDR3 has 16 residues. As DNA, the CDR3 is TGTGCCAGCAGCCTTACAGGGGCTGCCTCCACCTACGAGCAGTACTTC. Residues: CASSLTGAASTYEQYF.

The chain links TRBV3-1 (or the pseudogene TRBV3-2) to TRBJ2-1; 11 nucleotides align to TRBD2. The ends lost 1 base at V and 4 bases at J; junction bases unmatched: 9. The CDR3 runs 18 residues. CDR1 is LGHDT, CDR2 YNNKEL, per germline (reference sequence). The CDR3 loop is CASSQVTSGRGLYNEQFF. CDR3 in DNA: TGTGCCAGCAGCCAAGTTACTAGCGGGAGAGGGCTGTACAATGAGCAGTTCTTC.

A note on this clone: Distinct nucleotide sequences in the sample also encode this CDR3. This chain joins TRBV3-1 (or the pseudogene TRBV3-2) and TRBJ2-1; the match to TRBD2 covers 15 bases. The CDR3 runs 17 residues. V lost 3 bases, J lost 9 bases, and 9 bases stayed unmatched. Germline lookup yields CDR1 LGHDT and CDR2 YNNKEL (reference sequence). CDR3 sequence: CASSQDLGLAGGGEQFF. As DNA, the CDR3 is TGTGCCAGCAGCCAGGACTTGGGACTAGCGGGAGGAGGTGAGCAGTTCTTC.

CDR3: CAIRGGDGEAFF. CDR3 DNA: TGTGCCATCAGGGGGGGAGACGGTGAAGCTTTCTTT. The V call is TRBV10-3, the J call TRBJ1-1, with a possible D match to TRBD1 (5 bases). The CDR3 runs to 12 residues. The ends were cut back, 6 bases at V and 7 bases at J, with 12 bases in the middle. The germline V gene has CDR1 ENHRY and CDR2 SYGVKD.

This chain links TRBV5-1 with TRBJ1-2; D call uncertain. The CDR3 loop spans 13 amino acids. Germline V gene sequence: CDR1 SGHRS, CDR2 YFSETQ. V lost 5 bases and J lost 6, with 14 bases in between. The CDR3 protein is CASRIPPEDGYTF. Written as DNA, the CDR3 is TGCGCCAGCAGAATCCCTCCCGAGGATGGCTACACCTTC.

The rearrangement uses TRBV19 and TRBJ1-1; D remains ambiguous. V was cut by 3 bases and J by 4 bases, with 9 bases left in between. Germline V gene sequence: CDR1 LNHDA, CDR2 SQIVND (reference sequence). The CDR3 extends over 13 amino acids. The CDR3 spells CASSIEVLTEAFF. DNA for the CDR3: TGTGCCAGTAGTATTGAGGTACTCACTGAAGCTTTCTTT.

The genes are TRBV2 and TRBJ2-7; D is unresolved. Looked up from germline, CDR1 is SNHLY and CDR2 is FYNNEI. The CDR3 runs to 13 residues. Trimming took off 1 base at V and 2 bases at J, with 6 bases between the two ends. This CDR3 reads CASSEGPTYEQYF. For the CDR3, the DNA is TGTGCCAGCAGTGAAGGTCCTACCTACGAGCAGTACTTC.